The rows below give T cell receptor beta chains drawn from one sample of a study of blood T cell repertoires in COVID-19. TCRdb keeps only in-frame clones here, not all; method: immunoSEQ multiplex PCR. The table has 65,000 to 85,000 clones, 80% to 90% seen once. The material sequenced was peripheral blood. These receptors were taken from a man aged 45-65 years with active COVID-19. The CDR3 runs from the conserved cysteine through the conserved F or W. D genes are given only for firm matches. Part of the rows lack a size; the others show once, few, many or a class for expanded clones.

clone size	V gene	J gene	D gene	CDR3 DNA	CDR3 protein
.	TRBV4-1	TRBJ2-1	.	TGCGCCAGCAGCCAAGGTATATCCGGGACACCCAATGAGCAGTTCTTC	CASSQGISGTPNEQFF
few	TRBV7-9	TRBJ1-2	.	TGTGCCAGCAGCTCGTCCCAGGAATATGGCTACACCTTC	CASSSSQEYGYTF
.	TRBV15	TRBJ2-3	.	TGTGCCACCAGCAGAGATTTAGCGAGCACAGATACGCAGTATTTT	CATSRDLASTDTQYF
.	TRBV7-2	TRBJ2-7	TRBD1	TGTGCCAGCAGCACGGCGACAGGGAGCTACGAGCAGTACTTC	CASSTATGSYEQYF
.	TRBV5-6	TRBJ1-2	.	TGTGCCAGCAGCTTGGCCAGAAGGGGCTATGGCTACACCTTC	CASSLARRGYGYTF
few	TRBV29-1	TRBJ1-3	TRBD1	TGCAGCGTGAGACAGGGCGCGGGTGGAAACACCATATATTTT	CSVRQGAGGNTIYF
.	TRBV25-1	TRBJ2-5	.	TGTGCCAGCAGTACCCCAGGGTCACGGGAGACCCAGTACTTC	CASSTPGSRETQYF
.	TRBV7-9	TRBJ2-5	TRBD1	TGTGCCAGCAGCGGTCTACAGGGGGCGCGGGTGGAAGAGACCCAGTACTTC	CASSGLQGARVEETQYF
.	TRBV12-2	TRBJ2-1	.	TGTGCAAGTGCAAGCCCACTCTGCGTTGTGCAGTTCTTC	CASASPLCVVQFF
.	TRBV7-2	TRBJ2-1	TRBD2	TGTGCCAGCAGCCGCCGATCCGGGACTAGCCGAGTCAATGAGCAGTTCTTC	CASSRRSGTSRVNEQFF
.	TRBV29-1	TRBJ2-5	.	TGCAGCGTTGAAGAGCGGGGTGGGGAGACCCAGTACTTC	CSVEERGGETQYF
.	TRBV20-1	TRBJ2-7	TRBD2	TGCAGCGTAGCGGGACCCTACGAGCAGTACTTC	CSVAGPYEQYF
few	TRBV6-2/TRBV6-3	TRBJ2-5	TRBD2	TGTGCCAGCAGTTCGGGTACTAGCGGGGCCCCGTTCCAAGAGACCCAGTACTTC	CASSSGTSGAPFQETQYF
.	TRBV11-2	TRBJ1-6	TRBD1	TGTGCCAGCAGCTTGAATCCCGGGACAGGTTCACCCCTCCACTTT	CASSLNPGTGSPLHF
once	TRBV5-1	TRBJ2-1	TRBD2	TGCGCCAGCAGCCTTAGCGGGGGGGCATACAATGAGCAGTTCTTC	CASSLSGGAYNEQFF
.	TRBV3-1/TRBV3-2	TRBJ2-1	TRBD2	TGTGCCAGCAGCCGAAGGACTAGCGGGGGGTCGTACAATGAGCAGTTCTTC	CASSRRTSGGSYNEQFF
.	TRBV29-1	TRBJ2-6	.	TGCAGCGTTGAGAGTTCTGGGGCCAACGTCCTGACTTTC	CSVESSGANVLTF
.	TRBV18	TRBJ2-1	TRBD1	TGTGCCAGCTCCCCTTTGGGGGACAGCTCCTACAATGAGCAGTTCTTC	CASSPLGDSSYNEQFF